The present TCR beta chain was sequenced within a study of blood T cell repertoires in COVID-19. Notes on this clone: At one of its ends the junction is not consistent with the germline gene, which may arise from a read error.

The table came from immunoSEQ multiplex PCR; TCRdb's copy has only in-frame clones and leaves some out. Altogether 160,000 or so clones are present, around 90% being singletons, with the ten largest covering approximately 2%. The germline gives CDR1 KGHSH, CDR2 LQKENI. This CDR3 contains 14 residues. Material: peripheral blood. This receptor was identified in a man aged 18-30 years with acute or convalescent COVID-19. The J gene is TRBJ1-4, the V gene TRBV18, with D hard to call. As DNA, the CDR3 is TGTGCCAGCTCACCATCCTCAACAAATGAAAAACTGTTTTTT. Encoded protein: CASSPSSTNEKLFF.